This T cell receptor (beta chain) comes out of a study of T-cell reconstitution after alpha-beta-depleted transplantation in children. Remarks on this clonotype: Its antigen is still unknown.

V lost 1 base to trimming and J lost 6 bases, with 13 bases between them. From germline, CDR1 is DFQATT and CDR2 SNEGSKA (reference sequence). The CDR3 sequence is 13 residues long. Construction of the TCRbeta library involved unique molecular identifiers. TCRdb passed the PCR reads through MiXCR, listing each CDR3 protein once. The sample comprises over 45,000 distinct CDR3 sequences, 44% of which are singletons, and roughly 98% rests with the top ten. General study findings and limits: TCRbeta diversity was high at day 60 in some patients (a result of surviving recipient T cells and thymic progenitors).

This receptor was obtained from a male patient between 5 and 17 years old who had a stem cell transplant for acute lymphoblastic leukemia, so the T cells may come from the graft donor. The sequencing used PBMCs, mostly from graft donor cells, collected 360 days after TCRalphabeta/CD19-depleted stem cell transplant. The genes are TRBV20-1 and TRBJ2-7; D might be TRBD2 (7 bases). The CDR3 loop reads CSARVAGAGEQYF. CDR3 DNA: TGCAGTGCTAGAGTGGCGGGGGCTGGCGAGCAGTACTTC.